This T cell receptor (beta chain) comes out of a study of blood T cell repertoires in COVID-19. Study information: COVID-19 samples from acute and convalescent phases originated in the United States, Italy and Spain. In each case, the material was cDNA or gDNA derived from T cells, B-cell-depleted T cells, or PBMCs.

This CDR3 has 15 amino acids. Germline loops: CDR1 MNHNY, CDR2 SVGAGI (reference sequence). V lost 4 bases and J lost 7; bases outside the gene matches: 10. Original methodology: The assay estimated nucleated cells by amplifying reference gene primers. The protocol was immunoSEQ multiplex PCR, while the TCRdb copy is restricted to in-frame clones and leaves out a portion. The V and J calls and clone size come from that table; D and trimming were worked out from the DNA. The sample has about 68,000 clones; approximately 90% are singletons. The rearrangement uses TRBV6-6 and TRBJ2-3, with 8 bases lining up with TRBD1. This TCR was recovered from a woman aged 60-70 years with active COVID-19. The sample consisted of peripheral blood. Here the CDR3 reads CASSFAGGEWNTQYF. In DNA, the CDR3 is TGTGCCAGCAGTTTTGCAGGGGGCGAGTGGAATACGCAGTATTTT.